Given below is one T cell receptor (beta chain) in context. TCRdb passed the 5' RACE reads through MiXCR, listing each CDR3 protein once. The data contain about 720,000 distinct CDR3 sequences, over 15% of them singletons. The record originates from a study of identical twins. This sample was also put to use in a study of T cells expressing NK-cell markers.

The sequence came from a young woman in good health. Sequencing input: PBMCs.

This CDR3 is CASSLSPLDLNEQFF. The CDR3 nucleotides read TGTGCCAGCAGCCTCAGCCCATTGGATTTGAATGAGCAGTTCTTC. The rearrangement uses TRBV7-2 and TRBJ2-1; no definite D call. This CDR3 is 15 amino acids long. Per germline, CDR1 SGHTA and CDR2 FQGNSA. V lost 5 bases and J lost 7, with 18 bases in between.